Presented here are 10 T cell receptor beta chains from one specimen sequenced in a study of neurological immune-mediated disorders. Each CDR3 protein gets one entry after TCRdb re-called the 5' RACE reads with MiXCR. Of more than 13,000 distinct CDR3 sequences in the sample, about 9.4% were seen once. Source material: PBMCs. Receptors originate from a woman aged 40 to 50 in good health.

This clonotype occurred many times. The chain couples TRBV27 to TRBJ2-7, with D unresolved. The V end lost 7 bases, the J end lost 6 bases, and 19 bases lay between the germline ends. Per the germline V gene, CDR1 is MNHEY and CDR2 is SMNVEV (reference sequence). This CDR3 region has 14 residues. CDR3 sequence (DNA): TGTGCCAGCAAGGTCCCCGAACATAACGGCGAGCAGTACTTC. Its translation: CASKVPEHNGEQYF.

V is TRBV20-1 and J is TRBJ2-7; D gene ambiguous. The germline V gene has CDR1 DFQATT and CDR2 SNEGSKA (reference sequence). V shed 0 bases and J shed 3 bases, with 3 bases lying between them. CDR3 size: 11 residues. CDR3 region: CSAREDYEQYF. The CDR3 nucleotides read TGCAGTGCTAGAGAAGACTACGAGCAGTACTTC.

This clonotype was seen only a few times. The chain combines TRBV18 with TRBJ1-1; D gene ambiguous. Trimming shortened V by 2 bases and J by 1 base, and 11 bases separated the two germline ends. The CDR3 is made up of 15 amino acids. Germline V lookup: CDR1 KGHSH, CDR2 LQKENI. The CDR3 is CASSPIGGGNTEAFF. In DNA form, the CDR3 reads TGTGCCAGCTCACCAATTGGAGGCGGGAACACTGAAGCTTTCTTT.

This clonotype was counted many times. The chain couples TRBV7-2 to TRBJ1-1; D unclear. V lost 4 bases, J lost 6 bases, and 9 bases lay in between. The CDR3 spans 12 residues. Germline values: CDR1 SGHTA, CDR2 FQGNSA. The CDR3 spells CASSYPGSEAFF. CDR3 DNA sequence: TGTGCCAGCAGCTACCCGGGCTCTGAAGCTTTCTTT.

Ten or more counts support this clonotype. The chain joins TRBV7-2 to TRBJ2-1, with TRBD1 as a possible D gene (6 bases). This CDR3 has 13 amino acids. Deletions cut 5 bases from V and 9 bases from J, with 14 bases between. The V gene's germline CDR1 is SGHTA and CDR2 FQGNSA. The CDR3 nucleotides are TGTGCCAGCAGCCCGTACACAGGGAGTGAGCAGTTCTTC. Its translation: CASSPYTGSEQFF.

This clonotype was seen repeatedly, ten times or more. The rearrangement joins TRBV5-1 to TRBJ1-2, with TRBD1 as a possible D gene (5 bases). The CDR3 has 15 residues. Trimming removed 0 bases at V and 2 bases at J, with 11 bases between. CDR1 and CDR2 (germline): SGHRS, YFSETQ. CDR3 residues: CASSLEGTANYGYTF. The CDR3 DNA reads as TGCGCCAGCAGCTTGGAAGGGACCGCGAACTATGGCTACACCTTC.

The CDR3: CSAPPRNFAWTALNTEAFF. CDR3 DNA: TGCAGTGCTCCACCCAGAAATTTTGCCTGGACAGCCTTGAACACTGAAGCTTTCTTT. The chain uses TRBV20-1 and TRBJ1-1; a weak D match, TRBD1 (6 bases). Germline CDR1 is DFQATT and CDR2 is SNEGSKA (reference sequence). There are 19 residues in the CDR3. The V end was cut by 5 bases, the J end by 0 bases, with 28 bases between.

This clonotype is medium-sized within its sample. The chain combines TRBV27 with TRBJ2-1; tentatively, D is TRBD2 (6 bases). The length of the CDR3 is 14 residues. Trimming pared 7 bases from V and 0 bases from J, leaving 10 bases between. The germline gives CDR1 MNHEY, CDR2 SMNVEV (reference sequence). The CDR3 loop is CASIGTDSYNEQFF. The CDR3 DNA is TGTGCCAGCATCGGGACTGACTCCTACAATGAGCAGTTCTTC.

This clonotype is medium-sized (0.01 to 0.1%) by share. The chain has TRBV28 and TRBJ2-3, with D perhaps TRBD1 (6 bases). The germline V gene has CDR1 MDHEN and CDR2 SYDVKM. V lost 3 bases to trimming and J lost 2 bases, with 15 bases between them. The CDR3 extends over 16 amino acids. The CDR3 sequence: CASSLGQGSLTDTQYF. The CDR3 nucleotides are TGTGCCAGCAGTTTGGGCCAGGGGAGTCTCACAGATACGCAGTATTTT.

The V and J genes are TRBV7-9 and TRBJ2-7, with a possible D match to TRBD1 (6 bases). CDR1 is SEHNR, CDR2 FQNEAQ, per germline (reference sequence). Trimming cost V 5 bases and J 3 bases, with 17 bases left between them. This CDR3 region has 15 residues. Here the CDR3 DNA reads TGTGCCAGCAGCGCCCCCAGGGGCCCGCACTACGAGCAGTACTTC. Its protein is CASSAPRGPHYEQYF.